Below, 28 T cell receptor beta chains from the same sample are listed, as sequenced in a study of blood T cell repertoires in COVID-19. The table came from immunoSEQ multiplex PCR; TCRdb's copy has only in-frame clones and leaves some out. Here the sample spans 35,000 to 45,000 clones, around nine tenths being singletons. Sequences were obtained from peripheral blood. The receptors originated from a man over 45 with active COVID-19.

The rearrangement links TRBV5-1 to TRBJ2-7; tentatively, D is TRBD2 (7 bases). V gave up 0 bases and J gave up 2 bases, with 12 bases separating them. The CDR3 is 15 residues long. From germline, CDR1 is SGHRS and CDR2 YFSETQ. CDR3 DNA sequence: TGCGCCAGCAGCTTGGAATCGGGGGGCACCTACGAGCAGTACTTC. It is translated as CASSLESGGTYEQYF.

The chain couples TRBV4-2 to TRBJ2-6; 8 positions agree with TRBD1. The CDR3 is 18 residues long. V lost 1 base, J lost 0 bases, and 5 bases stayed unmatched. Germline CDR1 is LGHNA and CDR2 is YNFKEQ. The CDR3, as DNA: TGTGCCAGCAGCCAAGGGACAGGGCTTTACTCTGGGGCCAACGTCCTGACTTTC. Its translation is CASSQGTGLYSGANVLTF.

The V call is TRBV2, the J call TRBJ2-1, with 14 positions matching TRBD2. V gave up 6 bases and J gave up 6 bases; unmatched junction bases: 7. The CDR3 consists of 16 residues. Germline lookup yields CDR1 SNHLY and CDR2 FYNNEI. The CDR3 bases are TGTGCCAGCAGCCCCTCGACTAGCGGGAGGGCCAATGAGCAGTTCTTC. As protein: CASSPSTSGRANEQFF. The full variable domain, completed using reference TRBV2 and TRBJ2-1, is EPEVTQTPSHQVTQMGQEVILRCVPISNHLYFYWYRQILGQKVEFLVSFYNNEISEKSEIFDDQFSVERPDGSNFTLKIRSTKLEDSAMYFCASSPSTSGRANEQFFGPGTRLTVL.

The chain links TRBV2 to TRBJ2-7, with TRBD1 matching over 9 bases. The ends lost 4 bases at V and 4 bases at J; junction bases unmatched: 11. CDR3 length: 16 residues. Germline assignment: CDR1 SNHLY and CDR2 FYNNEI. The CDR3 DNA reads TGTGCCAGCAGTGCCCCGGGACAGGGCGTTTCGTACGAGCAGTACTTC. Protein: CASSAPGQGVSYEQYF.

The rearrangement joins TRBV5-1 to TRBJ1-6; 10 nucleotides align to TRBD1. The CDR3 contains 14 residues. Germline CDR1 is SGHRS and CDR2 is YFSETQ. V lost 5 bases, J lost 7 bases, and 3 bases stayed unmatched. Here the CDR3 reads CASSRTGGNSPLHF. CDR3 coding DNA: TGCGCCAGCAGTCGGACAGGGGGGAATTCACCCCTCCACTTT.

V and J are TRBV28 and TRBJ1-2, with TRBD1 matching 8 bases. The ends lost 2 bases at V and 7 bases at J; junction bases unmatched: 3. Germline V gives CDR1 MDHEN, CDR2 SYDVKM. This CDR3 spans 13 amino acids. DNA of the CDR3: TGTGCCAGCAGTTTACAGGGGGCCGGTGGCTACACCTTC. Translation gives CASSLQGAGGYTF.

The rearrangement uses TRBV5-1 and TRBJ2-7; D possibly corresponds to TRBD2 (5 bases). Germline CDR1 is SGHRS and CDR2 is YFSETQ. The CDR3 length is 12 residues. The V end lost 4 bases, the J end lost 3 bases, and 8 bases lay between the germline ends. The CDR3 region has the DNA TGCGCCAGCAGCCGGGGAGACTACGAGCAGTACTTC. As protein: CASSRGDYEQYF.

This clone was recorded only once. The CDR3, as DNA: TGTGCCATCAGTGACCGGGTAGCGGGAGTGGGGGAGACCCAGTACTTC. Its protein is CAISDRVAGVGETQYF. The V call is TRBV10-3, the J call TRBJ2-5; 9 bases line up with TRBD2. Germline loops: CDR1 ENHRY, CDR2 SYGVKD. Losses at the gene ends were 3 bases for V and 5 bases for J; bases not matched to a gene: 10. This CDR3 contains 16 residues.

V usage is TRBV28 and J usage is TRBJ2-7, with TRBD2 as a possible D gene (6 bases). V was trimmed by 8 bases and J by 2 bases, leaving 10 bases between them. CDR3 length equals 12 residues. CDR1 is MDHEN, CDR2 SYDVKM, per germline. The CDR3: CASLRGTYEQYF. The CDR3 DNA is TGTGCCAGCCTACGGGGGACCTACGAGCAGTACTTC.

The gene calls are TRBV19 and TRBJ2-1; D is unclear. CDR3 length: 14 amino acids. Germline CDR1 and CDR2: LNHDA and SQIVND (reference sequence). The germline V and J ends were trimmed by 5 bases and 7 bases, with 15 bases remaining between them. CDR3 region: CASSDDRLRNEQFF. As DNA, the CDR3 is TGTGCCAGTAGTGATGACCGATTGCGGAATGAGCAGTTCTTC.

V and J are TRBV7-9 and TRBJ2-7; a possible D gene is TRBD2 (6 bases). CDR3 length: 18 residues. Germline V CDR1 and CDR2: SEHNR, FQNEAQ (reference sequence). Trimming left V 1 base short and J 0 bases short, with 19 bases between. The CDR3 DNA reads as TGTGCCAGCAGCTTAGTTTTTGGGCAGGGACTCTTCTCCTACGAGCAGTACTTC. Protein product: CASSLVFGQGLFSYEQYF.

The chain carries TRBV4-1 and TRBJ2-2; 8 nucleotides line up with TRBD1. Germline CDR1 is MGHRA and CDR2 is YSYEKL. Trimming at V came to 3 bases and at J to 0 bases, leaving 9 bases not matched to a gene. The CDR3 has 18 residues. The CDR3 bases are TGCGCCAGCAGCCACCCCGGACAGGGACCCCCGAACACCGGGGAGCTGTTTTTT. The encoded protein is CASSHPGQGPPNTGELFF.

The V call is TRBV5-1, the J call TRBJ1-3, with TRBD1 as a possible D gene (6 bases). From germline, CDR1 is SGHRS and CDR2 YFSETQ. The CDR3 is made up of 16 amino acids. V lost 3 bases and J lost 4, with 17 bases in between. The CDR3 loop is CASSSSTGFSGNTIYF. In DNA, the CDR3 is TGCGCCAGCAGCTCGTCAACAGGGTTTTCGGGAAACACCATATATTTT.

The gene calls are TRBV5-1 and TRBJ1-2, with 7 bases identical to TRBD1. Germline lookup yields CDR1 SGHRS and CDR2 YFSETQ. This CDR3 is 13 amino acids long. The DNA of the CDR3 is TGCGCTTCTAAAAGGGACAGAAACTATGGCTACACCTTC. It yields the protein CASKRDRNYGYTF.

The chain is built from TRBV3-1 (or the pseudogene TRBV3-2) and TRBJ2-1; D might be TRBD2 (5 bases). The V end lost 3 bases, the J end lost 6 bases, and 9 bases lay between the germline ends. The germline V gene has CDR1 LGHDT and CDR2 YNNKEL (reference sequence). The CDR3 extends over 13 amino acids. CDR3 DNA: TGTGCCAGCAGCCACACGGGGATCAATGAGCAGTTCTTC. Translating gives CASSHTGINEQFF.

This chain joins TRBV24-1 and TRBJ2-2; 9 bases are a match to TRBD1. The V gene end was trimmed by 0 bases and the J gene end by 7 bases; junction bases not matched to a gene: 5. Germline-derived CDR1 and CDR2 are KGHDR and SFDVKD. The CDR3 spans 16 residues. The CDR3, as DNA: TGTGCCACCAGTGATTTGGTGGGACAGGGAAGCGGGGAGCTGTTTTTT. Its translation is CATSDLVGQGSGELFF.

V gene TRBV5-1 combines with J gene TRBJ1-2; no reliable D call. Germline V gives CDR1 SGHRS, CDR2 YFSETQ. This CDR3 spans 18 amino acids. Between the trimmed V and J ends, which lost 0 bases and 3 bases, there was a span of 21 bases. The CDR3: CASSLGWRDVRVDYGYTF. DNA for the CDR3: TGCGCCAGCAGCTTGGGTTGGCGGGATGTACGAGTCGACTATGGCTACACCTTC.

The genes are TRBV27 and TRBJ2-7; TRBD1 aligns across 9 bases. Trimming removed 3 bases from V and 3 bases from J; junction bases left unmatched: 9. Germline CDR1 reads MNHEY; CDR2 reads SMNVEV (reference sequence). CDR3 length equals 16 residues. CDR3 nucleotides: TGTGCCAGCAGTTTTTACCCCCCGGGACAGGGCTACGAGCAGTACTTC. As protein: CASSFYPPGQGYEQYF.

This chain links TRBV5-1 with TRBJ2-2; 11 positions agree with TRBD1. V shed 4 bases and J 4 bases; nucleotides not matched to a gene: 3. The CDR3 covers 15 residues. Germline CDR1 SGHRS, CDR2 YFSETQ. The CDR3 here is CASSAGTGGTGELFF. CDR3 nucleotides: TGCGCCAGCAGCGCCGGGACAGGGGGCACCGGGGAGCTGTTTTTT.

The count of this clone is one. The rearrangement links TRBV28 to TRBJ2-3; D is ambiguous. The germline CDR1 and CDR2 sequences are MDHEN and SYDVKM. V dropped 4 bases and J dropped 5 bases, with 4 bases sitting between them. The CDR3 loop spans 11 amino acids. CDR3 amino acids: CASSSRDTQYF. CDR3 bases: TGTGCCAGCAGTTCCCGAGATACGCAGTATTTT.

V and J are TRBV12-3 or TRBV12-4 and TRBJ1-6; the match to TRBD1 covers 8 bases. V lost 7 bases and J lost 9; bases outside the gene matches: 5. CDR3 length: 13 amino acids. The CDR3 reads CASMDREGSPLHF. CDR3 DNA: TGTGCCAGCATGGACAGGGAAGGTTCACCCCTCCACTTT.

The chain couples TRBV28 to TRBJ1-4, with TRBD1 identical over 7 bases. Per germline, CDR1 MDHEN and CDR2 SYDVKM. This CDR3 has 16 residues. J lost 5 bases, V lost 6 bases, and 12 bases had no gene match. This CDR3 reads CASSLEWDSGNEKLFF. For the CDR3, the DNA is TGTGCCAGCAGCTTAGAGTGGGACAGTGGGAATGAAAAACTGTTTTTT.

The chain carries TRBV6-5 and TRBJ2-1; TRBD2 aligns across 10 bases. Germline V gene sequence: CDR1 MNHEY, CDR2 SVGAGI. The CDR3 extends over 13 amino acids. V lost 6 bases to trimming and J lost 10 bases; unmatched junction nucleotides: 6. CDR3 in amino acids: CASRLAGVQEQFF. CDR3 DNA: TGTGCCAGCAGGCTAGCGGGAGTTCAGGAGCAGTTCTTC.

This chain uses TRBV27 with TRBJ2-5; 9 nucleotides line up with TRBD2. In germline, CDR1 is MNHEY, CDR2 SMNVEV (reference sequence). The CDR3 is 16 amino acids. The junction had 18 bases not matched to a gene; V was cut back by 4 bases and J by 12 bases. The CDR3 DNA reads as TGTGCCAGCAGTTCCTCCCGTCCGGGACTAGCACCCCTGAAGTACTTC. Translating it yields CASSSSRPGLAPLKYF.

In DNA, the CDR3 is TGCGCCAGCAGCTCGACAGGGGGCGAGGACACCGGGGAGCTGTTTTTT. As protein: CASSSTGGEDTGELFF. This chain links TRBV5-1 with TRBJ2-2, with 10 bases identical to TRBD1. The CDR3 consists of 16 residues. Germline CDR1 and CDR2: SGHRS and YFSETQ. The V gene end was trimmed by 3 bases and the J gene end by 3 bases; junction bases not matched to a gene: 5. The whole variable domain, filled in from reference TRBV5-1 and TRBJ2-2, reads KAGVTQTPRYLIKTRGQQVTLSCSPISGHRSVSWYQQTPGQGLQFLFEYFSETQRNKGNFPGRFSGRQFSNSRSEMNVSTLELGDSALYLCASSSTGGEDTGELFFGEGSRLTVL.

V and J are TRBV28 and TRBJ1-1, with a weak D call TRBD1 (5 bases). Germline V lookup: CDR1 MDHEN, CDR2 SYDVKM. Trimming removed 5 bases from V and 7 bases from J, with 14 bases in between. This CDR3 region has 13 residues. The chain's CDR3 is CASSGGIGGEAFF. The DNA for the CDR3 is TGTGCCAGCAGTGGTGGGATCGGGGGTGAAGCTTTCTTT. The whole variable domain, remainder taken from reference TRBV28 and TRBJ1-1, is DVKVTQSSRYLVKRTGEKVFLECVQDMDHENMFWYRQDPGLGLRLIYFSYDVKMKEKGDIPEGYSVSREKKERFSLILESASTNQTSMYLCASSGGIGGEAFFGQGTRLTVV.

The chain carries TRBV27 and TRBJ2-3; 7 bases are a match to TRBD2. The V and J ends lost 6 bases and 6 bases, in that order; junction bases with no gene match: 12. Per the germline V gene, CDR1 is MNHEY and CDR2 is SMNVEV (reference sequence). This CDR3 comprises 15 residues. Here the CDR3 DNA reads TGTGCCAGCAGGCCTCAGAGAGCGGGAATCGATACGCAGTATTTT. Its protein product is CASRPQRAGIDTQYF.

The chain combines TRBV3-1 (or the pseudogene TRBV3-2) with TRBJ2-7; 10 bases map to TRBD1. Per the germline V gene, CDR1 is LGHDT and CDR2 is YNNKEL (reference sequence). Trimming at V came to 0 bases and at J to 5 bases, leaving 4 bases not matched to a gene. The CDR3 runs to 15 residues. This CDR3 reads CASSQDGTGDHEQYF. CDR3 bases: TGTGCCAGCAGCCAAGACGGGACAGGGGACCACGAGCAGTACTTC.